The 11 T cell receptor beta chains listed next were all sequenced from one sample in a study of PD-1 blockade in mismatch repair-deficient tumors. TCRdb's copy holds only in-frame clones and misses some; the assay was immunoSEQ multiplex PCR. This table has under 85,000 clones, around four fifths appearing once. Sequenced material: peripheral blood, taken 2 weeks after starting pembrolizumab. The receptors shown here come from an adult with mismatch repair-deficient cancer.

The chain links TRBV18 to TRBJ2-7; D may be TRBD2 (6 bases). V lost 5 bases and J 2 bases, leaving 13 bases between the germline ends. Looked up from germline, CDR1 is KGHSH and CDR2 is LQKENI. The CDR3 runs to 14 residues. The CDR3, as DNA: TGTGCCAGCTCAGATCTTAGCGGAACCTACGAGCAGTACTTC. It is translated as CASSDLSGTYEQYF.

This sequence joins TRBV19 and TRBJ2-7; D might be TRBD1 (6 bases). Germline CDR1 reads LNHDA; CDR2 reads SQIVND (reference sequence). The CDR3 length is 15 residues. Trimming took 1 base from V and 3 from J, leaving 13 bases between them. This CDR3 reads CASSIVGRGFYEQYF. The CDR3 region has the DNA TGTGCCAGTAGTATAGTCGGCAGGGGTTTCTACGAGCAGTACTTC.

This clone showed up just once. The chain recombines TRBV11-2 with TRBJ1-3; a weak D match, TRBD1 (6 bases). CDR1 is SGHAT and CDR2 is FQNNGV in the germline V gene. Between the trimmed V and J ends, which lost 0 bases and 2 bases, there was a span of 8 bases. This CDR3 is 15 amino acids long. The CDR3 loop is CASSLDAGAGNTIYF. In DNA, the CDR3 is TGTGCCAGCAGCTTAGATGCAGGGGCTGGAAACACCATATATTTT.

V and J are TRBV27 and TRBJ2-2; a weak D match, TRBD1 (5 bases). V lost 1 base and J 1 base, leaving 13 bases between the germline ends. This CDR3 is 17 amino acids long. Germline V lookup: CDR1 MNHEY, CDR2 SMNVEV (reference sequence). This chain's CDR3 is CASSLYRRGMNTGELFF. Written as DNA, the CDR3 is TGTGCCAGCAGTTTATACCGTAGGGGAATGAACACCGGGGAGCTGTTTTTT.

The CDR3 protein is CASSLDNEQYF. CDR3 nucleotide sequence: TGTGCCAGCAGCTTAGACAACGAGCAGTACTTC. This chain joins TRBV11-2 and TRBJ2-7, with D unresolved. CDR3 length: 11 residues. The germline CDR1 and CDR2 sequences are SGHAT and FQNNGV. The germline V and J ends were trimmed by 0 bases and 5 bases, with 2 bases remaining between them.

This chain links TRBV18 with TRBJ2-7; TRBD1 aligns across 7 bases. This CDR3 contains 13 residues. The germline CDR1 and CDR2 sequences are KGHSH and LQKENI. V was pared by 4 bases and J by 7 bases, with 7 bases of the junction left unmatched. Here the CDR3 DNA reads TGTGCCAGCTCACGGGGTACAGGGGAAGAGCAGTACTTC. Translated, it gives CASSRGTGEEQYF.

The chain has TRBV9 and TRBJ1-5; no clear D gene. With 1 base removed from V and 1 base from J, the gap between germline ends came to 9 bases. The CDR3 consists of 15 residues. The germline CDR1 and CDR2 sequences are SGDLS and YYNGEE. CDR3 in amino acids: CASSVSGVSNQPQHF. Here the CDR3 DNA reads TGTGCCAGCAGCGTAAGCGGGGTAAGCAATCAGCCCCAGCATTTT.

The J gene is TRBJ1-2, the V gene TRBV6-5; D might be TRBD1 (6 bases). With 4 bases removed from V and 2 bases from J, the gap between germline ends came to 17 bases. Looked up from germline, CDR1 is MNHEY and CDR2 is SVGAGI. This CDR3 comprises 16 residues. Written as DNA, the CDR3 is TGTGCCAGCAGTTCCCCTAAAACAGGGTCCAACTATGGCTACACCTTC. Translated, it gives CASSSPKTGSNYGYTF.

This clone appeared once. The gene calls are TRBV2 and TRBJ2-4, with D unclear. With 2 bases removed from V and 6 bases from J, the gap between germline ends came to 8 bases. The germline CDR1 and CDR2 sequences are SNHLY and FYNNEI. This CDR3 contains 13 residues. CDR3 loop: CASSEQVRNIQYF. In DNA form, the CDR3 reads TGTGCCAGCAGTGAACAGGTTCGAAACATTCAGTACTTC.

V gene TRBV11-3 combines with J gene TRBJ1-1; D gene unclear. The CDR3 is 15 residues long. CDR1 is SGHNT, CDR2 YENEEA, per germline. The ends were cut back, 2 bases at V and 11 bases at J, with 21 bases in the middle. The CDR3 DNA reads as TGTGCCAGCAGCTTATTGGCCGGGCACCGAATAGTGGCTTTCTTT. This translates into CASSLLAGHRIVAFF.

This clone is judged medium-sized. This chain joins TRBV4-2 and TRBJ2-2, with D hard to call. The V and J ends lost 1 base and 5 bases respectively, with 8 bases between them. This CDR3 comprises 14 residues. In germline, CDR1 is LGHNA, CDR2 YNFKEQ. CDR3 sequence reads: CASSQVRATGELFF. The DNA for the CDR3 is TGTGCCAGCAGCCAAGTTCGAGCAACCGGGGAGCTGTTTTTT.